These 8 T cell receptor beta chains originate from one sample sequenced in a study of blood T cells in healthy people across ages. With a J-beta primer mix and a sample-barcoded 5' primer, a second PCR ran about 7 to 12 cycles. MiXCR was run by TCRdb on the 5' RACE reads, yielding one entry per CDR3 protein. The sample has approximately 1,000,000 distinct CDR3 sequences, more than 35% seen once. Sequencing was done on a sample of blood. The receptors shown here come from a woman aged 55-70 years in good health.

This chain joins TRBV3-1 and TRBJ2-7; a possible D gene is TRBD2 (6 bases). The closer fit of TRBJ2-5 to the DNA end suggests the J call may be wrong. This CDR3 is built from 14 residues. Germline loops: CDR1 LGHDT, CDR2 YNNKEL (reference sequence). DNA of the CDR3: TGTGCCAGCAGCCAAGATACCGGGACTGAGACCCAGTACTTC. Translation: CASSQDTGTETQYF.

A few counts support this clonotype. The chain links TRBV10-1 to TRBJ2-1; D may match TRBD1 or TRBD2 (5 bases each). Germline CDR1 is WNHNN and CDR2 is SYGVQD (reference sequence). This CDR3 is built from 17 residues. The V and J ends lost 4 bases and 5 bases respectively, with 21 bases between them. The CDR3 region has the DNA TGCGCCAGCAGTGGAGGGCCTCGAGGGACCAGGGACAATGAGCAGTTCTTC. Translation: CASSGGPRGTRDNEQFF.

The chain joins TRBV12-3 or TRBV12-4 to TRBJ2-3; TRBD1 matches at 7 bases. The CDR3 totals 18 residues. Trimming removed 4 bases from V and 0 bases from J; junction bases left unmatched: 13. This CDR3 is CASSSTDRIVESTDTQYF. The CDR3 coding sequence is TGTGCCAGCAGTTCTACGGACAGGATCGTGGAAAGCACAGATACGCAGTATTTT.

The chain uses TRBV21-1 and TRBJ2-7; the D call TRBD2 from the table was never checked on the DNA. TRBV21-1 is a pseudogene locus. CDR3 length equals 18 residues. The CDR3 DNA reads TGTGCCAGCAGCAAAGAATCCCCATGGGAGGGCAATGTGTACGAGCAGTACTTC. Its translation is CASSKESPWEGNVYEQYF.

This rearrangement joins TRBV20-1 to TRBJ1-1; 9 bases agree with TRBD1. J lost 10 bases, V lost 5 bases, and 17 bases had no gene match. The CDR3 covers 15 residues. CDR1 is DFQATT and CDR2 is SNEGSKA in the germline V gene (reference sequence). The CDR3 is CSADRGGQGSIGAFF. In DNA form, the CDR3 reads TGCAGTGCTGACAGGGGGGGACAGGGTTCTATAGGAGCTTTCTTT.

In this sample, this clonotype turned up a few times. The chain's CDR3 is CSAPDRLALAYEQFF. CDR3 coding DNA: TGCAGTGCCCCAGACCGGCTGGCCCTAGCTTATGAGCAGTTCTTC. The chain has TRBV20-1 and TRBJ2-1, with D perhaps matching TRBD2 (5 bases). This CDR3 spans 15 amino acids. From germline, CDR1 is DFQATT and CDR2 SNEGSKA (reference sequence). Trimming stripped 6 bases from V and 8 bases from J, with 23 bases between.

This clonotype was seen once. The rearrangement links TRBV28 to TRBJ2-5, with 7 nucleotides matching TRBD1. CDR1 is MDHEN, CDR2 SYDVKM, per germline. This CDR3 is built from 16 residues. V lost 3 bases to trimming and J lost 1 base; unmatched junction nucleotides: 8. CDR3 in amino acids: CASSFRATGTQETQYF. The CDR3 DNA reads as TGTGCCAGCAGTTTCCGGGCGACAGGGACCCAAGAGACCCAGTACTTC.

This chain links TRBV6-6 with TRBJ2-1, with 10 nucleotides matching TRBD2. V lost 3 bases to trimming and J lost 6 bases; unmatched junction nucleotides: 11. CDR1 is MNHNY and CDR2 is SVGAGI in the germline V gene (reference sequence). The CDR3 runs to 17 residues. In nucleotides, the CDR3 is TGTGCCAGCAGTTATATACCTAGCGGGAGAATTGGCAATGAGCAGTTCTTC. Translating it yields CASSYIPSGRIGNEQFF.